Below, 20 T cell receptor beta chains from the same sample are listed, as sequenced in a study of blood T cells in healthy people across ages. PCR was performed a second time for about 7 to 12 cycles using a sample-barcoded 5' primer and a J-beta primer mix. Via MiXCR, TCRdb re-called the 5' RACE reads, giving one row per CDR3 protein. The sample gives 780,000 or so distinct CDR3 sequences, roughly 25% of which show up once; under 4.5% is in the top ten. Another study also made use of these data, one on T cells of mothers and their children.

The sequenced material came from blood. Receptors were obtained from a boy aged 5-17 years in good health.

Here the CDR3 reads CASSLRRGDQETQYF. CDR3 nucleotides: TGTGCCAGCAGCTTGCGGCGGGGGGATCAAGAGACCCAGTACTTC. The chain carries TRBV5-4 and TRBJ2-5, with 8 bases identical to TRBD2. Trimming removed 1 base from V and 2 bases from J; junction bases left unmatched: 4. Germline loops: CDR1 SGHNT, CDR2 YYREEE (reference sequence). This CDR3 has 15 residues.

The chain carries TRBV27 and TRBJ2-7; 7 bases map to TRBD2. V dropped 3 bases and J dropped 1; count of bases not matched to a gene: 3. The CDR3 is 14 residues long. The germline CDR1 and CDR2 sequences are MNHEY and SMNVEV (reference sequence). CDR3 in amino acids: CASSLSGVSYEQYF. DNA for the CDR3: TGTGCCAGCAGTTTGAGCGGGGTATCCTACGAGCAGTACTTC.

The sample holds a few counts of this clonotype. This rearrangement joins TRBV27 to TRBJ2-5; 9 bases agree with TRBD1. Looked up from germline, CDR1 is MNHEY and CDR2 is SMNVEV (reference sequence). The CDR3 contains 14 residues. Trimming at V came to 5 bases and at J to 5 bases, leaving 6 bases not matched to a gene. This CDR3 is CASSINRGHETQYF. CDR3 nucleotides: TGTGCCAGCAGTATCAACAGGGGGCATGAGACCCAGTACTTC.

DNA of the CDR3: TGTGCCAGCAGCCTCGGGGCAGACAATGAAAAACTGTTTTTT. Translating it yields CASSLGADNEKLFF. V is TRBV28 and J is TRBJ1-4, with TRBD1 as a possible D gene (5 bases). V was shortened by 6 bases and J by 5 bases, with 13 bases between the two germline ends. Germline loops: CDR1 MDHEN, CDR2 SYDVKM. CDR3 length equals 14 residues. Filled out from reference TRBV28 and TRBJ1-4, the complete variable domain reads DVKVTQSSRYLVKRTGEKVFLECVQDMDHENMFWYRQDPGLGLRLIYFSYDVKMKEKGDIPEGYSVSREKKERFSLILESASTNQTSMYLCASSLGADNEKLFFGSGTQLSVL.

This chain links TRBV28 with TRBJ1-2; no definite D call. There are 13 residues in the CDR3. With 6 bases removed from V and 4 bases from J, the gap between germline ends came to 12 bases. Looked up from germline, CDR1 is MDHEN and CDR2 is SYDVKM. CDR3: CASRLKLAYGYTF. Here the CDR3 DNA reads TGTGCCAGCAGGCTAAAGTTAGCCTATGGCTACACCTTC.

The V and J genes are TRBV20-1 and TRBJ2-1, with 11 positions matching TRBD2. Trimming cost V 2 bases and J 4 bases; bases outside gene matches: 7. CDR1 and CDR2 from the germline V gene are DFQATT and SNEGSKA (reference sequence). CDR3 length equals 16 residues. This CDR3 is CSARIASGRKYNEQFF. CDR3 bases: TGCAGTGCTAGAATTGCTAGCGGGAGGAAATACAATGAGCAGTTCTTC.

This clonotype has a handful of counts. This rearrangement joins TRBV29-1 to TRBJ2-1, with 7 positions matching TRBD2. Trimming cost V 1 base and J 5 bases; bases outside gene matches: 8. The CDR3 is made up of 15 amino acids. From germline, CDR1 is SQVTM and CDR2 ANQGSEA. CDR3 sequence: CSVEGVRTRHNEQFF. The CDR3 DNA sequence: TGCAGCGTTGAAGGGGTCCGGACTAGACACAATGAGCAGTTCTTC.

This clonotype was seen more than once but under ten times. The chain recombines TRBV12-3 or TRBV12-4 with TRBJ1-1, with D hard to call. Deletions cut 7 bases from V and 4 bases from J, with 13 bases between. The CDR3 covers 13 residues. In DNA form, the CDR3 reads TGTGCCAGCACCCCGACGGGCGTCACTGAAGCTTTCTTT. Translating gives CASTPTGVTEAFF.

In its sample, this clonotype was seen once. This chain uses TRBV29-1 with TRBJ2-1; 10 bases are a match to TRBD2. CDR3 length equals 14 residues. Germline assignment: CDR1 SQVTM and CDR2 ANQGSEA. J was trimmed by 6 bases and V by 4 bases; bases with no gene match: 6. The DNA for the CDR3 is TGCAGCGTTGTGATGCCTAGCGGGGGCAATGAGCAGTTCTTC. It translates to CSVVMPSGGNEQFF.

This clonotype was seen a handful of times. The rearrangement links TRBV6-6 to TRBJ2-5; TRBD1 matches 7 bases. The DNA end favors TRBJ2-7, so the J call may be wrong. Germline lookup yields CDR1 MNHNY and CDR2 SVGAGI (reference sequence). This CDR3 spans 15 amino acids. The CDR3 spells CASRGDSSTVYEQYF. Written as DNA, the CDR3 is TGTGCCAGCAGGGGGGACAGCTCAACCGTCTACGAGCAGTACTTC.

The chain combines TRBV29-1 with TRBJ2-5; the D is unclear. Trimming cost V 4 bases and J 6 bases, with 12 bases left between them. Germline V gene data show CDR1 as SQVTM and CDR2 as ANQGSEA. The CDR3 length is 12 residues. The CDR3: CSVAIPGQTQYF. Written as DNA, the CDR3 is TGCAGCGTTGCAATCCCCGGACAGACCCAGTACTTC. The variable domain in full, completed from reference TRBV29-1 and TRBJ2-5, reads SAVISQKPSRDICQRGTSLTIQCQVDSQVTMMFWYRQQPGQSLTLIATANQGSEATYESGFVIDKFPISRPNLTFSTLTVSNMSPEDSSIYLCSVAIPGQTQYFGPGTRLLVL.

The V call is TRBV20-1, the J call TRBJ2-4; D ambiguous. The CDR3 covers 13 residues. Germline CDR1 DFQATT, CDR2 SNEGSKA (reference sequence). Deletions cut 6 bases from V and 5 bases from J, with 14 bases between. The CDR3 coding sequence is TGCAGTGCCACGGGTTTCGGCGAAAACATTCAGTACTTC. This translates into CSATGFGENIQYF.

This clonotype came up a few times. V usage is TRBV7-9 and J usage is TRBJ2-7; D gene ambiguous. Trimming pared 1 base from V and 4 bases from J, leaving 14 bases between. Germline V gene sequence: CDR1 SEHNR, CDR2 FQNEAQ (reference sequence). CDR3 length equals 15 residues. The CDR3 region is CASSLGAVEDYEQYF. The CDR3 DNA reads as TGTGCCAGCAGCTTAGGGGCGGTTGAAGATTACGAGCAGTACTTC.

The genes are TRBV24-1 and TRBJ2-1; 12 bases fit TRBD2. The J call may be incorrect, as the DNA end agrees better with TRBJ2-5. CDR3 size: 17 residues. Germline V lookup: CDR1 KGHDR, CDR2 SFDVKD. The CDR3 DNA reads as TGTGCCACCAGTGAGTCCGGGACTAGCGGGCTTCAAGAGACCCAGTACTTC. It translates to CATSESGTSGLQETQYF.

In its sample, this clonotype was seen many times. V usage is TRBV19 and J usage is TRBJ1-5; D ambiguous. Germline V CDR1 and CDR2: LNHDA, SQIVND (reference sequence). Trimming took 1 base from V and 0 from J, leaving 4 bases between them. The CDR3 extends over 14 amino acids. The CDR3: CASSIGSSNQPQHF. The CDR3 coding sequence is TGTGCCAGTAGTATAGGTAGTAGCAATCAGCCCCAGCATTTT.

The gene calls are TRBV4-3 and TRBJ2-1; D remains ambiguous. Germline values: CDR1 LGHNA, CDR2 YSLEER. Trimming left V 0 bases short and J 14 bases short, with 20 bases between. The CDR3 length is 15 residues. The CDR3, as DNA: TGCGCCAGCAGCCAAGATTCCGACGAGAATCGGCCCGAGTTCTTC. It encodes CASSQDSDENRPEFF.

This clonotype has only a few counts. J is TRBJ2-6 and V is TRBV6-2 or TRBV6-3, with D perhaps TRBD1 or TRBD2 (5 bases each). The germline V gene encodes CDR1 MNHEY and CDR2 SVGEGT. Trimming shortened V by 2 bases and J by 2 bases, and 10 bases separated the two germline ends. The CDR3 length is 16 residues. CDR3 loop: CASSYRGVAGANVLTF. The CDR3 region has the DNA TGTGCCAGCAGTTACAGGGGAGTCGCTGGGGCCAACGTCCTGACTTTC.

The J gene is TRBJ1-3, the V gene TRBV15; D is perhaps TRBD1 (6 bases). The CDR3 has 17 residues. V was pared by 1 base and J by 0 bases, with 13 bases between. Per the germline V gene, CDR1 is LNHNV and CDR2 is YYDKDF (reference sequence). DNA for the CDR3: TGTGCCACCAGCAGAGTCACGAAGACAGGCTCTGGAAACACCATATATTTT. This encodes CATSRVTKTGSGNTIYF.

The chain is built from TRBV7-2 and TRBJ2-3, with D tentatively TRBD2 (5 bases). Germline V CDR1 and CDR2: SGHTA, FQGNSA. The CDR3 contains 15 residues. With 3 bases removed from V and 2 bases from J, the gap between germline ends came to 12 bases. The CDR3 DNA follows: TGTGCCAGCAGCTTGCGGCGGGCCTCCACAGATACGCAGTATTTT. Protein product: CASSLRRASTDTQYF.

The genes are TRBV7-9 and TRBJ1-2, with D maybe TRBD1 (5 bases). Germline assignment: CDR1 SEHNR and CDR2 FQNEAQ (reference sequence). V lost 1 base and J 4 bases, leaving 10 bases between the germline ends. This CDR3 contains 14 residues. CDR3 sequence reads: CASSLVSGPYGYTF. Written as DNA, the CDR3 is TGTGCCAGCAGCTTAGTTTCAGGGCCCTATGGCTACACCTTC.